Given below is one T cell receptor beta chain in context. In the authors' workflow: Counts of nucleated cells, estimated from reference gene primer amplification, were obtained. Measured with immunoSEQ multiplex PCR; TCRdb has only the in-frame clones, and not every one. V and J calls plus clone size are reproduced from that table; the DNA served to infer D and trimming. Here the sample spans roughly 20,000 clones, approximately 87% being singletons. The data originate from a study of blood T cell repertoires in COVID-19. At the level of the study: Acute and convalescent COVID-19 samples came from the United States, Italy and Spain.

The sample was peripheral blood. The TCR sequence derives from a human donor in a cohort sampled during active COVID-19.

CDR3 loop: CASSLEDRAQETQYF. For the CDR3, the DNA is TGCGCCAGCAGCTTGGAGGACAGGGCTCAAGAGACCCAGTACTTC. The chain carries TRBV5-1 and TRBJ2-5; 8 bases agree with TRBD1. The V segment lost 0 bases and the J segment 2 bases; nucleotides outside the gene matches: 3. Germline V gene sequence: CDR1 SGHRS, CDR2 YFSETQ. The CDR3 length is 15 residues.